This T cell receptor (beta chain) appears in the sequencing data of a study of T cell responses to AZD1222 COVID-19 vaccine (dated by TCRdb to about 2021). Background for the entire study: AZD1222 recipients with second doses at about 4 weeks or about 12 weeks were pooled, because spike-specific TCR depth and breadth did not differ between schedules. A total of 233 trial participants underwent TCR sequencing, of whom roughly 210 received two doses of AZD1222 and about 26 received two doses of the MenACWY control vaccine. Trial participants were enrolled into age subgroups of 18-55, 56-69 and 70-plus years, which contained 148, 28 and 57 TCR-sequenced participants, respectively. Broad study findings and their caveats: Most participants were white British and females outnumbered males, and the authors suggested that clonal diversity may have been underestimated. No day 14 peak-response samples were available, so repertoires were characterized only after the peak T cell response. Conclusions about previously exposed vaccinees are limited because only 5 or 6 AZD1222 recipients were SARS-CoV-2 seropositive at baseline. A significant rise in spike-specific TCR breadth and depth was observed after two AZD1222 doses relative to day 0 and relative to MenACWY recipients. Epitopes outside the regions mutated in the B.1.351 and B.1.1.7 variants were reportedly recognized by nearly half of the unique spike-specific TCRs. In the small 56-69-year group, the increase in depth fell short of significance, most likely because of low power. Vaccine-associated CD4 TCRs spanned the whole spike protein, with dominant responses in regions 160-218 and 743-854.

The CDR3 regions of human TCRbeta chains were subjected to immunosequencing. The source study handled its data this way. TCRs in the repertoires were matched against a reference library of SARS-CoV-2-specific TCRs that had been generated with the MIRA antigen-specificity platform. Breadth was defined as the fraction of unique TCRs that were SARS-CoV-2-associated, and depth was defined as the fraction of total T cells that were SARS-CoV-2-associated. Using the MIRA data, each spike-specific TCR was mapped to the spike region that the TCR reacts to and placed in a CD4 or CD8 class. Log10-transformed breadth and depth values were compared by one-way ANOVA with Sidak's multiple comparisons tests. In its TCRdb copy, this immuneACCESS table keeps in-frame sequences only and misses some clones. Where compared with another copy, unresolved V genes explain less than half of these, and the others have no known cause. The V and J calls and the clone size are those of that table, but D and trimming were determined from the DNA. The sample data list around 110,000 clones, and 80% to 90% of these were observed just once. The ten most abundant clones make up about 10% of the sample.

Worth noting for this clone: This clone's antigen is unknown. Base qualities are missing; no much larger clone stands one base away.

Interpreted using the paper, the time point label stands for: baseline before first vaccination. Samples from vaccinated people were obtained from the UK trials COV001 and COV002, which included a single-blind randomized controlled phase 2/3 trial of AZD1222 (ChAdOx1 nCoV-19) in healthy adults. Trial participant PBMC samples were collected at day 0 and day 28 after the second dose for TCRbeta chain sequencing. Trimming at the junction amounts to 3 bases on V and 4 bases on J, and the germline ends lie 7 bases apart. The germline V gene specifies ENHRY as CDR1 and SYGVKD as CDR2. The CDR3 measures 13 amino acids from cysteine to phenylalanine. The CDR3 DNA has 39 bases and is translated from base 1.

This TCR was sampled from an adult in good health. The starting material was peripheral blood, obtained on day 0 of AZD1222 vaccination. The chain is encoded by TRBV10-3 joined to TRBJ1-5; confidence is insufficient to name the D gene. This receptor has the CDR3 CAISDAPNQPQHF. At the DNA level, the sequence is TGTGCCATCAGTGACGCTCCGAATCAGCCCCAGCATTTT.